This is a list of T cell receptor beta chains from one sample in a study of T cell repertoires in cytomegalovirus infection. TCRdb reprocessed the reads with MiXCR, giving one entry per CDR3 protein. The sample has hundreds of thousands of distinct CDR3 sequences; under 40% are singletons. Sequencing was carried out using PBMCs. The receptors derive from a human donor in good health (CMV status not recorded). Some clones in this sample may be carry-over from other donors' samples. CDR3s include the opening cysteine and the closing phenylalanine or tryptophan. A D gene is named only where the DNA matches it firmly. The listing skips clone size in some rows; elsewhere it reads once, few, many or a size class.

j_gene,d_gene,abundance,v_gene,CDR3aa,CDR3nt
TRBJ2-5,TRBD2,.,TRBV7-9,CASSSNGLAGGVETQYF,TGTGCCAGCAGCTCGAACGGACTAGCGGGAGGAGTGGAGACCCAGTACTTC
TRBJ2-1,.,.,TRBV28,CATGDWWTYNEQFF,TGTGCCACTGGGGATTGGTGGACCTACAATGAGCAGTTCTTC
TRBJ1-5,.,.,TRBV4-1,CASSHLYQPQHF,TGCGCCAGCAGCCATCTATATCAGCCCCAGCATTTT
TRBJ1-2,TRBD1,many,TRBV12-3/TRBV12-4,CASRPDRGQGYTF,TGTGCCAGCAGGCCGGACAGGGGGCAGGGCTACACCTTC
TRBJ1-5,.,.,TRBV29-1,CSVADGTNQPQHF,TGCAGCGTTGCCGACGGGACAAATCAGCCCCAGCATTTT
TRBJ2-1,.,few,TRBV7-7,CASSPGGIYNEQFF,TGTGCTAGCAGCCCGGGCGGGATCTACAATGAGCAGTTCTTC
TRBJ2-5,.,.,TRBV4-3,CASSQDWASAETQYF,TGCGCCAGCAGCCAAGATTGGGCTAGCGCGGAGACCCAGTACTTC
TRBJ2-2,.,.,TRBV7-3,CASSPLWDGDTGELFF,TGTGCCAGCAGCCCCCTTTGGGACGGGGACACCGGGGAGCTGTTTTTT
TRBJ2-5,.,few,TRBV11-2,CASSKRTEETQYF,TGTGCCAGCAGCAAAAGGACAGAAGAGACCCAGTACTTC
TRBJ2-1,TRBD2,.,TRBV12-3/TRBV12-4,CASSLLLGLELVF,TGTGCCAGCAGCCTGCTTTTGGGACTAGAGCTGGTCTTC
TRBJ2-4,.,many,TRBV7-2,CASSPSSTVAKNIQYF,TGTGCCAGCAGCCCCTCATCTACCGTAGCCAAAAACATTCAGTACTTC
TRBJ2-5,TRBD2,.,TRBV20-1,CSAPHLASGGEETQYF,TGCAGTGCCCCTCACCTCGCGAGCGGGGGTGAAGAGACCCAGTACTTC
TRBJ2-7,.,.,TRBV20-1,CSAKGGANYEQYF,TGCAGTGCCAAGGGGGGGGCAAACTACGAGCAGTACTTC
TRBJ2-7,.,.,TRBV5-1,CASSVGDRNLYEQYF,TGCGCCAGCAGCGTAGGCGACAGGAATCTTTACGAGCAGTACTTC
TRBJ2-3,.,.,TRBV5-6,CASSFQGSRADTQYF,TGTGCCAGCAGCTTCCAGGGGAGCCGGGCAGATACGCAGTATTTT
TRBJ2-3,TRBD2,.,TRBV11-2,CASSPAGGGLTDTQYF,TGTGCCAGCAGCCCCGCCGGCGGGGGGTTGACAGATACGCAGTATTTT
TRBJ2-5,.,.,TRBV13,CASSHGSLGKETQYF,TGTGCCAGCAGCCATGGGTCTCTCGGCAAGGAGACCCAGTACTTC
TRBJ2-1,.,few,TRBV28,CASITVGSSYNEQFF,TGTGCCAGCATTACCGTAGGAAGCTCCTACAATGAGCAGTTCTTC
TRBJ2-1,TRBD1,.,TRBV7-9,CASSLDRAEQFF,TGTGCCAGCAGTTTGGACAGGGCTGAGCAGTTCTTC
TRBJ2-3,TRBD2,few,TRBV12-3/TRBV12-4,CASTLGLGGYTDTQYF,TGTGCCAGCACCCTAGGGTTGGGGGGGTACACAGATACGCAGTATTTT
TRBJ2-6,TRBD2,few,TRBV7-9,CASSLKGLAITSGANVLTF,TGTGCCAGCAGCCTAAAGGGACTAGCAATCACTTCTGGGGCCAACGTCCTGACTTTC
TRBJ2-7,.,.,TRBV28,CASSLFGRDAYEQYF,TGTGCCAGCAGTTTATTTGGCAGGGATGCCTACGAGCAGTACTTC
TRBJ2-7,TRBD1,.,TRBV28,CASRQGAYEQYF,TGTGCCAGCCGACAGGGAGCCTACGAGCAGTACTTC
TRBJ1-2,.,.,TRBV6-6,CASSYSRLDPRGYTF,TGTGCCAGCAGTTACTCCCGCCTTGACCCGAGGGGCTACACCTTC
TRBJ1-5,.,few,TRBV12-3/TRBV12-4,CASSRRRGASWADQPQHF,TGTGCCAGCAGTCGCCGAAGGGGGGCGAGCTGGGCAGATCAGCCCCAGCATTTT
TRBJ2-5,TRBD2,few,TRBV7-2,CASSPGSGREETQYF,TGTGCCAGCAGCCCCGGGAGCGGGAGGGAAGAGACCCAGTACTTC
TRBJ2-1,TRBD2,few,TRBV7-8,CASSLAGGSGSLYNEQFF,TGTGCCAGCAGCTTAGCAGGGGGAAGCGGGAGCCTCTACAATGAGCAGTTCTTC
TRBJ2-5,.,.,TRBV27,CASRPTGLETQYF,TGTGCCAGCAGACCGACAGGACTGGAGACCCAGTACTTC
TRBJ1-6,TRBD1,few,TRBV7-9,CASRPGTGNSPLHF,TGTGCCAGCAGACCCGGGACAGGGAATTCACCCCTCCACTTT
TRBJ2-5,TRBD2,.,TRBV3-1,CASSARTSGGQETQYF,TGTGCCAGCAGCGCCCGGACTAGCGGGGGACAAGAGACCCAGTACTTC
TRBJ1-3,.,few,TRBV20-1,CSARDRGTGNTIYF,TGCAGTGCTAGAGATCGAGGGACTGGAAACACCATATATTTT
TRBJ2-7,TRBD2,many,TRBV7-2,CASSLGGLDTYEQYF,TGTGCCAGCAGCTTGGGAGGGCTGGATACCTACGAGCAGTACTTC
TRBJ1-1,.,.,TRBV11-2,CASSLGVGENTEAFF,TGTGCCAGCAGCTTAGGTGTTGGGGAGAACACTGAAGCTTTCTTT
TRBJ2-2,.,few,TRBV20-1,CSALTTQGSHTGELFF,TGCAGTGCTTTAACTACCCAGGGATCGCACACCGGGGAGCTGTTTTTT
TRBJ2-3,TRBD1,few,TRBV7-3,CASSPGQGRIDTQYF,TGTGCCAGCAGTCCGGGACAGGGGCGTATAGATACGCAGTATTTT
TRBJ2-5,.,few,TRBV28,CASSFTGVLYQETQYF,TGTGCCAGCAGTTTCACGGGGGTCTTGTACCAAGAGACCCAGTACTTC
TRBJ2-1,.,.,TRBV14,CASSQSKTSSWLNEQFF,TGTGCCAGCAGCCAGTCAAAGACTAGTTCTTGGCTCAATGAGCAGTTCTTC
TRBJ2-1,.,.,TRBV29-1,CSVEDWLGVNEQFF,TGCAGCGTTGAAGATTGGTTAGGGGTCAATGAGCAGTTCTTC
TRBJ2-1,TRBD2,.,TRBV7-3,CASSGGTTSYNEQFF,TGTGCCAGCAGCGGCGGGACTACATCGTACAATGAGCAGTTCTTC
TRBJ2-5,.,.,TRBV7-9,CASSWTGDRETQYF,TGTGCCAGCAGCTGGACGGGGGATCGGGAGACCCAGTACTTC
TRBJ2-2,TRBD1,.,TRBV12-3/TRBV12-4,CASSLLYSRGQQGPNTGELFF,TGTGCCAGCAGTTTACTTTATAGTAGGGGACAGCAGGGGCCGAACACCGGGGAGCTGTTTTTT
TRBJ1-5,TRBD1,.,TRBV19,CASTMDRYQPHHF,TGTGCCAGTACCATGGACAGGTATCAGCCCCATCATTTT
TRBJ2-3,.,.,TRBV5-1,CASSSDFKDTQYF,TGCGCCAGCAGCTCGGATTTCAAGGATACGCAGTATTTT
TRBJ1-2,.,.,TRBV7-4,CASSLGLPGGGYTF,TGTGCCAGCAGCTTAGGGTTGCCCGGCGGAGGCTACACCTTC
TRBJ2-7,TRBD2,few,TRBV12-3/TRBV12-4,CASSLGGLATMSSYEQYF,TGTGCCAGCAGTTTAGGAGGACTAGCGACTATGAGCTCCTACGAGCAGTACTTC
TRBJ1-6,.,.,TRBV9,CASSPDPTMSPLHF,TGTGCCAGCAGCCCGGACCCTACTATGTCACCCCTCCACTTT
TRBJ1-2,.,few,TRBV7-9,CASSSSIITYGYTF,TGTGCCAGCAGCTCCTCCATAATTACTTATGGCTACACCTTC
TRBJ2-3,TRBD1,few,TRBV12-3/TRBV12-4,CASSPNRGRTDTQYF,TGTGCCAGCAGCCCAAACAGGGGGCGTACAGATACGCAGTATTTT
TRBJ1-5,TRBD1,once,TRBV28,CASIKTGSSKPQHF,TGTGCCAGCATCAAGACAGGGTCGTCGAAACCCCAGCATTTT
TRBJ1-1,TRBD1,.,TRBV29-1,CSIVGPHRGYTEAFF,TGCAGCATAGTAGGTCCCCACAGGGGGTACACTGAAGCTTTCTTT
TRBJ1-2,.,many,TRBV7-2,CASSFPRGGYTF,TGTGCCAGCAGCTTCCCAAGGGGCGGCTACACCTTC
TRBJ1-3,.,few,TRBV7-2,CASSLGQADSGNTIYF,TGTGCCAGCAGCTTAGGGCAGGCAGACTCTGGAAACACCATATATTTT
TRBJ2-5,.,.,TRBV11-2,CASSFLGAIVREETQYF,TGTGCCAGCAGCTTCCTGGGGGCGATCGTTAGGGAAGAGACCCAGTACTTC